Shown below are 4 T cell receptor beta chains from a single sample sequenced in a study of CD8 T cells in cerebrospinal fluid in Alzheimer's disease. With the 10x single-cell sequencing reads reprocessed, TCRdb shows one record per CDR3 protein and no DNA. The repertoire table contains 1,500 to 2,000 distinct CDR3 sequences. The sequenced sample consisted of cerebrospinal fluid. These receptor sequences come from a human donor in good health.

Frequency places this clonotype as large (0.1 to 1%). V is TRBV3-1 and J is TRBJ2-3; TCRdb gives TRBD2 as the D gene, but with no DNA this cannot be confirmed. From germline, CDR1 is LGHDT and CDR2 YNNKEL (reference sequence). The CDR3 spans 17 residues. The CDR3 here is CASSQEYRGGSTDTQYF.

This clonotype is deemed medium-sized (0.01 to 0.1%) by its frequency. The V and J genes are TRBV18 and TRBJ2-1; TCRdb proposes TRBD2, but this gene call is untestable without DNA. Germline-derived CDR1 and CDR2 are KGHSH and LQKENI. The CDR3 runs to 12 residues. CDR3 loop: CASSQTSPEQFF.

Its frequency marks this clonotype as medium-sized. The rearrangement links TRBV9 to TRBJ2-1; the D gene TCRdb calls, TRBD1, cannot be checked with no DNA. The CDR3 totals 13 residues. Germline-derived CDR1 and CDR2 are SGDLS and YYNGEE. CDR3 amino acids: CASSVRAYNEQFF. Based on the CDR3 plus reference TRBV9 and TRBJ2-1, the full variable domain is DSGVTQTPKHLITATGQRVTLRCSPRSGDLSVYWYQQSLDQGLQFLIQYYNGEERAKGNILERFSAQQFPDLHSELNLSSLELGDSALYFCASSVRAYNEQFFGPGTRLTVL.

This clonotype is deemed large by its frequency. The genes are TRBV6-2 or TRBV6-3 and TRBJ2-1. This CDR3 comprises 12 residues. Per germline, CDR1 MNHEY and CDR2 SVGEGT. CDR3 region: CASSTIVNEQFF.